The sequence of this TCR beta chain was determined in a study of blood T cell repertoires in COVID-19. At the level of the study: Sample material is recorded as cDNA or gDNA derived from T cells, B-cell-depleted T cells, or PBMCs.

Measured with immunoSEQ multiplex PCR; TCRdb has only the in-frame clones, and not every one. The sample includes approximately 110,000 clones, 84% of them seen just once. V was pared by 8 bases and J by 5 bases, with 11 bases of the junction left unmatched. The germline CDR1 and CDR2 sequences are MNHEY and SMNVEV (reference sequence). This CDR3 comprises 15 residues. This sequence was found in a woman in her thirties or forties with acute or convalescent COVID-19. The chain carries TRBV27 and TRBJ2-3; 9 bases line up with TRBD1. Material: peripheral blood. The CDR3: CASANRDREGDTQYF. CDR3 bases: TGTGCCAGCGCCAACCGGGACAGGGAAGGAGATACGCAGTATTTT.